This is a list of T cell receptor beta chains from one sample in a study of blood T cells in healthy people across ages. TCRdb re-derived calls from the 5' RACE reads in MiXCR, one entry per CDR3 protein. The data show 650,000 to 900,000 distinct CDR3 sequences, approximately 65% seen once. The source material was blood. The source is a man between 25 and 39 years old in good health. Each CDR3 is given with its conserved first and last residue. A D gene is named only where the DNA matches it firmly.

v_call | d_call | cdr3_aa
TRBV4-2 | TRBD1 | CASSQDRGAGQVEAFF
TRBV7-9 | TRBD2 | CASSLGLWRGVTSTDTQYF
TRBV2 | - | CASSEEWGNSGANVLTF
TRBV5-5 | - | CASSTGGGLTLSGGYTF
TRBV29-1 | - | CSAGGARADQPQHF
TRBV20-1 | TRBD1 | CSASERTGSSPLHF
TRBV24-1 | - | CATNDSTGGFTDTQYF
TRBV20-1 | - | CSARDPLNEQYF
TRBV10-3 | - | CAIGLDGHQPQHF
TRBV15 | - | CATSRERGPLYNEQFF
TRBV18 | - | CASSPLRDEQYF
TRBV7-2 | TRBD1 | CASSHRGQGSYTDTQYF
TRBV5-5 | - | CASSVSGDRYEQYF
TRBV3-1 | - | CASRLQREGETQFF
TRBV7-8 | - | CASSLWQAEYIQYF
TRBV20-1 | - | CSAPGWSGEAYEQYF
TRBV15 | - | CATSPSFAPQYF
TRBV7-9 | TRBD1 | CASSRAGQGPSNEQYF
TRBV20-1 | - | CSASPANYGYTF
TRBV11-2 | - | CASSPGMGNEQYF
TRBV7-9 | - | CASSLVGAGETEAFF
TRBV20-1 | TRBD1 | CSASPPGQANEQFF
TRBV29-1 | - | CSVEDTGTESYEQYF
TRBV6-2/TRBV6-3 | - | CASRGVGGYTF
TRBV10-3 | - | CATFGDLVETQYF
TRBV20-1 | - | CSVRAGGYEQYF
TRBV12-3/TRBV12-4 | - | CASSLTQEPQYF